Listed below are T cell receptor beta chains from one sample, sequenced in a study of PD-L1 blockade in urothelial cancer. Assay used: immunoSEQ multiplex PCR; TCRdb lists only in-frame clones, some missing. Among 50,000 or so clones listed, approximately 83% were seen once. The source material was PBMCs, sampled around atezolizumab (anti-PD-L1) treatment. The receptor source for this set is a man aged 60 to 69 with urothelial cancer. CDR3s include the opening cysteine and the closing phenylalanine or tryptophan. Fields, in order: V gene, J gene, D gene, clone size, CDR3 DNA, CDR3 protein. D genes are given only for firm matches. Clone size is stated in some rows and not others, as once, few, many or a class when expanded.

>TRBV13|TRBJ2-7|TRBD2|NA
TGTGCCAGCAGCTTTAGCGGGGGCCTTACCTACGAGCAGTACTTC
CASSFSGGLTYEQYF
>TRBV7-2|TRBJ2-7|TRBD2|NA
TGTGCCAGCAGCTTAGGGGGACTAGCGGGAACCCAGGACTTC
CASSLGGLAGTQDF
>TRBV9|TRBJ2-3|TRBD2|NA
TGTGCCAGCAGCCCCCGGGGAGCGGGGAACACAGATACGCAGTATTTT
CASSPRGAGNTDTQYF
>TRBV5-5|TRBJ2-1|TRBD2|once
TGTGCCAGCAGCTTGATAGCGGGAGCATACAATGAGCAGTTCTTC
CASSLIAGAYNEQFF
>TRBV6-1|TRBJ1-2|NA|NA
TGTGCCAGCAGTGAAGACAGGGAAGATGGCTACACCTTC
CASSEDREDGYTF
>TRBV18|TRBJ2-5|NA|NA
TGTGCCAGCTCAATGGACAGACAAGAGACCCAGTACTTC
CASSMDRQETQYF
>TRBV27|TRBJ2-7|NA|NA
TGTGCCAGCTCGAAGGGGGGGTACGAGCAGTACTTC
CASSKGGYEQYF
>TRBV7-6|TRBJ2-2|NA|NA
TGTGCCAGCAGCAGCGCCACCGGGGAGCTGTTTTTT
CASSSATGELFF
>TRBV2|TRBJ1-1|NA|once
TGTGCCAGCAGTGCGGGACTTCTTTCCCGGGAAGCTTTCTTT
CASSAGLLSREAFF
>TRBV4-2|TRBJ1-1|NA|NA
TGTGCCAGCAGCCAAGAACGGGCTGAAGCTTTCTTT
CASSQERAEAFF
>TRBV2|TRBJ1-1|NA|NA
TGTGCCAGCAGCATTGGGACACCCAACACTGAAGCTTTCTTT
CASSIGTPNTEAFF
>TRBV7-2|TRBJ2-5|NA|NA
TGTGCCAGCAGCTTAGACCCGGAAGAGACCCAGTACTTC
CASSLDPEETQYF